One sample yielded the 3 T cell receptor beta chains listed below, sequenced in a study of CD8+CD57+ T cells in acquired aplastic anemia. Sequencing involved patients with CD8+CD57+ cell expansion previously shown by flow cytometry. TCR beta VDJ combinations and CDR3 sequences were profiled from genomic DNA. Using its own MiXCR run on the reads, TCRdb lists one record per CDR3 protein. The data show approximately 160,000 distinct CDR3 sequences, around 43% seen once. The sample was sorted CD4+, CD8+, or CD8+CD57+ T cells (not recorded which) from PBMCs. The origin of the receptors is a human donor with aplastic anemia.

This clonotype was seen only a few times. The V and J genes are TRBV24-1 and TRBJ2-7, with D unresolved. The V and J ends lost 7 bases and 3 bases respectively, with 12 bases between them. The CDR3 contains 13 residues. Germline CDR1 reads KGHDR; CDR2 reads SFDVKD. The CDR3 DNA sequence: TGTGCCACCAGCAGTGGCCCGAGCTACGAGCAGTACTTC. Its protein product is CATSSGPSYEQYF.

The chain links TRBV9 to TRBJ1-2, with 11 bases aligning to TRBD1. Germline V gives CDR1 SGDLS, CDR2 YYNGEE. V lost 0 bases, J lost 7 bases, and 5 bases stayed unmatched. The CDR3 covers 15 residues. CDR3 sequence (DNA): TGTGCCAGCAGCGTAGGGACAGGGGGCGCGGGTGGCTACACCTTC. This codes for CASSVGTGGAGGYTF.

Regarding this clonotype: This may be a read error: a much more frequent sequence differs by one nucleotide. V is TRBV20-1 and J is TRBJ1-6; D is unresolved. The CDR3 spans 18 residues. V lost 3 bases to trimming and J lost 0 bases, with 18 bases between them. From germline, CDR1 is DFQATT and CDR2 SNEGSKA (reference sequence). For the CDR3, the DNA is TGCAGTGCTAGCGAAGAATTTTCTACCCGCTCCTATAATTCACCCCTCCACTTT. Translated: CSASEEFSTRSYNSPLHF.